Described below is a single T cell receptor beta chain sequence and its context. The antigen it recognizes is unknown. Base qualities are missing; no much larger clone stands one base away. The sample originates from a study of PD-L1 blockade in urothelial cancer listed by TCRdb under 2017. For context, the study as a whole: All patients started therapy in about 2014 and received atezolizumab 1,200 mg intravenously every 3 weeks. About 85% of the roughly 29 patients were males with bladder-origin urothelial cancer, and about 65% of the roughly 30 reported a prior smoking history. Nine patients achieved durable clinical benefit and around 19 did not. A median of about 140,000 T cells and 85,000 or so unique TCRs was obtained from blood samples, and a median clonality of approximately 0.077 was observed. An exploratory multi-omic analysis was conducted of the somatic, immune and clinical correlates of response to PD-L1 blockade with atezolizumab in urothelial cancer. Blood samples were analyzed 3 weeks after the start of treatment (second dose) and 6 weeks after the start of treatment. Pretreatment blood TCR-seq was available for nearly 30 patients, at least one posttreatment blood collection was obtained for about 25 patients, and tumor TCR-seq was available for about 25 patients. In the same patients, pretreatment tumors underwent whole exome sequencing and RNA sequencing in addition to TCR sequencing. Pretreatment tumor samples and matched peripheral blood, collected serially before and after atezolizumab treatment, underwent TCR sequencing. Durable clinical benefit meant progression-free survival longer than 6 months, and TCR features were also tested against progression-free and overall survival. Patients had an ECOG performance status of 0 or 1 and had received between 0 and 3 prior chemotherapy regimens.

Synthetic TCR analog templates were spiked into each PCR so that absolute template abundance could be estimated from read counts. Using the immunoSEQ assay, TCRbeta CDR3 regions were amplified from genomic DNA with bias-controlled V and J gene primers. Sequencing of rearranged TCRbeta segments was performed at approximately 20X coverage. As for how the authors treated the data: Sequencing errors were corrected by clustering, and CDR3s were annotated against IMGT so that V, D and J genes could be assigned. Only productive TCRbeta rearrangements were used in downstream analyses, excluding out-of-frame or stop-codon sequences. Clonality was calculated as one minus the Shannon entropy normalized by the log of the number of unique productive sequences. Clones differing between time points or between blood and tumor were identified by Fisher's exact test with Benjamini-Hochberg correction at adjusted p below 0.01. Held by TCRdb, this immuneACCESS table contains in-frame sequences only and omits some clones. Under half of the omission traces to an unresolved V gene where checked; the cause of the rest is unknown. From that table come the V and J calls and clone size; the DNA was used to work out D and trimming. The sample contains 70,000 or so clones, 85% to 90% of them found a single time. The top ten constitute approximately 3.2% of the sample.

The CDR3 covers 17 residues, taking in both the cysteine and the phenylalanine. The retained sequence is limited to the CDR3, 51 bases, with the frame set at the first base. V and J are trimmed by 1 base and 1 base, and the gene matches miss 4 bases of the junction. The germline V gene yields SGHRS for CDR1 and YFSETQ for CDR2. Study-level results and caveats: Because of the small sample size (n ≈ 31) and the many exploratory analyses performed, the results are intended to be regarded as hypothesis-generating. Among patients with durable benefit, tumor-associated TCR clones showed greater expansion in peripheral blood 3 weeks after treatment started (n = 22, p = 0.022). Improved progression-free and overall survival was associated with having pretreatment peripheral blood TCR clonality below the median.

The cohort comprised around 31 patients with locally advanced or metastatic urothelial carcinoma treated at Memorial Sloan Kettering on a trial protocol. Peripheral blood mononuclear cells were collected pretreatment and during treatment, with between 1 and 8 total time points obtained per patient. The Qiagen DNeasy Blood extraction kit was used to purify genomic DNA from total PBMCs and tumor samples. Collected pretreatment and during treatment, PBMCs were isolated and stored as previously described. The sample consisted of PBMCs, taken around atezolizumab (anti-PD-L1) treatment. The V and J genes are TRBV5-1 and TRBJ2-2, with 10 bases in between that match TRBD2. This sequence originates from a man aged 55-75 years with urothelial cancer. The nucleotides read TGCGCCAGCAGCTTGCCCGGGACTAGCGTGAACACCGGGGAGCTGTTTTTT. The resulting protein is CASSLPGTSVNTGELFF.